The 25 T cell receptor beta chains reported below all come from one sample, sequenced in a study of blood T cell repertoires in COVID-19. Assay: immunoSEQ multiplex PCR; the TCRdb copy retains only in-frame clones and omits some. The sample holds fewer than 300,000 clones, about 70% seen once. The sequenced sample was peripheral blood. The receptors shown here come from a woman aged 80 or over with acute or convalescent COVID-19.

V gene TRBV5-1 combines with J gene TRBJ1-5, with D perhaps TRBD1 (5 bases). Germline CDR1 reads SGHRS; CDR2 reads YFSETQ. The germline V and J ends were trimmed by 4 bases and 3 bases, with 17 bases remaining between them. The CDR3 runs to 16 residues. The CDR3 coding sequence is TGCGCCAGCAGCCCGGAGCCGGGGGGGATCAATCAGCCCCAGCATTTT. The encoded protein is CASSPEPGGINQPQHF.

The rearrangement uses TRBV5-1 and TRBJ1-1; tentative D call: TRBD1 (5 bases). CDR3 length: 13 residues. Germline values: CDR1 SGHRS, CDR2 YFSETQ. V lost 4 bases, J lost 12 bases, and 19 bases lay in between. CDR3 loop: CASSPEGGQGTFF. The CDR3 bases are TGCGCCAGCAGCCCGGAGGGCGGGCAGGGTACTTTCTTT.

This chain links TRBV3-1 (or the pseudogene TRBV3-2) with TRBJ1-1; TRBD1 aligns across 8 bases. V lost 8 bases and J lost 8; bases outside the gene matches: 4. The CDR3 loop spans 11 amino acids. Germline CDR1 reads LGHDT; CDR2 reads YNNKEL (reference sequence). The CDR3 loop is CASGRTGEAFF. As DNA, the CDR3 is TGTGCCAGCGGACGGACAGGGGAAGCTTTCTTT.

This clone appeared a single time. V and J are TRBV12-3 or TRBV12-4 and TRBJ1-5; D may be TRBD1 (5 bases). The V end lost 6 bases, the J end lost 10 bases, and 13 bases lay between the germline ends. This CDR3 has 12 amino acids. CDR3 DNA: TGTGCCAGCAGAACAGGAGCCCGACCCCAGCATTTT. Protein product: CASRTGARPQHF.

The rearrangement joins TRBV3-1 (or the pseudogene TRBV3-2) to TRBJ2-7; D uncertain. Germline V lookup: CDR1 LGHDT, CDR2 YNNKEL (reference sequence). The CDR3 length is 16 residues. V dropped 0 bases and J dropped 4 bases, with 16 bases sitting between them. This chain's CDR3 is CASSQEKSLTDYEQYF. In DNA form, the CDR3 reads TGTGCCAGCAGCCAAGAAAAGAGCCTAACCGATTACGAGCAGTACTTC.

The V gene is TRBV5-5, the J gene TRBJ1-6; 8 positions match TRBD1. This CDR3 is 15 amino acids long. Germline lookup yields CDR1 SGHKS and CDR2 YYEKEE (reference sequence). Trimming at V came to 4 bases and at J to 9 bases, leaving 9 bases not matched to a gene. This chain's CDR3 is CASSPRGQGSSPLHF. Here the CDR3 DNA reads TGTGCCAGCAGCCCGCGAGGACAGGGATCTTCACCCCTCCACTTT.

The rearrangement uses TRBV27 and TRBJ1-1; TRBD1 is a possible D gene (6 bases). V lost 6 bases and J lost 2, with 10 bases in between. There are 13 residues in the CDR3. Germline values: CDR1 MNHEY, CDR2 SMNVEV (reference sequence). CDR3 region: CASRQGINTEAFF. The CDR3 DNA reads as TGTGCCAGCAGACAGGGAATAAACACTGAAGCTTTCTTT.

The chain has TRBV2 and TRBJ1-1; 8 bases agree with TRBD1. Germline CDR1 and CDR2: SNHLY and FYNNEI. Losses at the gene ends were 9 bases for V and 0 bases for J; bases not matched to a gene: 3. The CDR3 extends over 13 amino acids. The CDR3 DNA reads as TGTGCCAGTAAGGGACAGGTGAACACTGAAGCTTTCTTT. Translated, it gives CASKGQVNTEAFF.

V usage is TRBV9 and J usage is TRBJ2-2; the match to TRBD1 covers 9 bases. The CDR3 extends over 19 amino acids. The trim removed 3 bases at V and 3 bases at J, leaving 15 bases unmatched. Germline values: CDR1 SGDLS, CDR2 YYNGEE. CDR3 nucleotide sequence: TGTGCCAGCAGCGCACCCCCCCAAGAACAGGGGGCGGACACCGGGGAGCTGTTTTTT. Translating it yields CASSAPPQEQGADTGELFF.

This chain uses TRBV27 with TRBJ1-6, with D maybe TRBD1 (6 bases). Germline CDR1 reads MNHEY; CDR2 reads SMNVEV (reference sequence). This CDR3 has 15 amino acids. V was clipped by 4 bases and J by 10 bases, with 17 bases between them. CDR3 DNA: TGTGCCAGCAGTTCATCCCAGGGGAGTTGGTCACCCCTCCACTTT. Protein sequence: CASSSSQGSWSPLHF.

This clone appeared a few times. The genes are TRBV2 and TRBJ2-1; D perhaps matches TRBD2 (5 bases). Trimming removed 8 bases at V and 0 bases at J, with 11 bases between. Germline V CDR1 and CDR2: SNHLY, FYNNEI. CDR3 length equals 14 residues. CDR3 sequence: CASVRESSYNEQFF. In DNA, the CDR3 is TGTGCCAGCGTTCGGGAAAGCTCCTACAATGAGCAGTTCTTC.

The rearrangement joins TRBV7-2 to TRBJ1-6, with 7 bases that match TRBD1. CDR1 SGHTA and CDR2 FQGNSA come from the germline V gene. The junction had 11 bases not matched to a gene; V was cut back by 5 bases and J by 4 bases. The CDR3 is 17 amino acids. The CDR3 bases are TGTGCCAGCAGCCCGGCTTGGGGGACAGCGTATAATTCACCCCTCCACTTT. Translating gives CASSPAWGTAYNSPLHF.

CDR3 in DNA: TGTGCCAGCAGTTACTTCGGACAGGCAAACTATGGCTACACCTTC. This codes for CASSYFGQANYGYTF. The chain has TRBV6-2 or TRBV6-3 and TRBJ1-2; 7 bases are shared with TRBD1. Looked up from germline, CDR1 is MNHEY and CDR2 is SVGEGT. This CDR3 spans 15 amino acids. The trim removed 1 base at V and 2 bases at J, leaving 4 bases unmatched.

The chain carries TRBV2 and TRBJ1-5; no clear D. Germline CDR1 reads SNHLY; CDR2 reads FYNNEI. V dropped 4 bases and J dropped 5 bases, with 9 bases sitting between them. This CDR3 contains 13 residues. CDR3 DNA sequence: TGTGCCAGCAGTGCTCGCACTTATCAGCCCCAGCATTTT. Protein sequence: CASSARTYQPQHF. The variable domain in full, completed from reference TRBV2 and TRBJ1-5, reads EPEVTQTPSHQVTQMGQEVILRCVPISNHLYFYWYRQILGQKVEFLVSFYNNEISEKSEIFDDQFSVERPDGSNFTLKIRSTKLEDSAMYFCASSARTYQPQHFGDGTRLSIL.

This clone was found a few times. The chain recombines TRBV7-9 with TRBJ2-7, with D tentatively TRBD1 (5 bases). V was pared by 4 bases and J by 0 bases, with 19 bases between. Germline lookup yields CDR1 SEHNR and CDR2 FQNEAQ (reference sequence). CDR3 length equals 17 residues. As DNA, the CDR3 is TGTGCCAGCAGCTGGGTGGTTTGGGGCTCGGGCTCCTACGAGCAGTACTTC. It specifies CASSWVVWGSGSYEQYF.

The sample holds a few counts of this clone. The chain employs TRBV5-6 and TRBJ1-2, with D unresolved. The CDR3 contains 15 residues. Trimming took off 3 bases at V and 4 bases at J, with 16 bases between the two ends. Germline lookup yields CDR1 SGHDT and CDR2 YYEEEE. The DNA for the CDR3 is TGTGCCAGCAGCTCCAAAGCGGCAGGACCCTATGGCTACACCTTC. The encoded protein is CASSSKAAGPYGYTF.

This sequence joins TRBV11-2 and TRBJ1-1; 7 bases are a match to TRBD1. This CDR3 has 14 residues. With 2 bases clipped from V and 7 bases from J, the junction kept 7 bases outside the gene matches. CDR1 and CDR2 from the germline V gene are SGHAT and FQNNGV. The CDR3 here is CASSLNRGFGEAFF. CDR3 coding DNA: TGTGCCAGCAGCTTAAACAGGGGTTTTGGTGAAGCTTTCTTT.

The chain joins TRBV19 to TRBJ2-1; 11 nucleotides align to TRBD2. CDR3 size: 17 residues. J was trimmed by 0 bases and V by 5 bases; bases with no gene match: 6. Per the germline V gene, CDR1 is LNHDA and CDR2 is SQIVND (reference sequence). CDR3 amino acids: CASSQTLAGGSYNEQFF. CDR3 DNA: TGTGCCAGTAGTCAAACTCTAGCGGGGGGCTCCTACAATGAGCAGTTCTTC.

The CDR3 DNA sequence: TGTGCCAGCAGTTATCATCGGAGGGGGCTCACTGAAGCTTTCTTT. Amino acid sequence: CASSYHRRGLTEAFF. This rearrangement joins TRBV6-5 to TRBJ1-1; 7 bases align to TRBD1. CDR3 length: 15 amino acids. Germline CDR1 and CDR2: MNHEY and SVGAGI. The J segment lost 4 bases and the V segment lost 3 bases, leaving 8 bases of the junction unmatched.

The gene calls are TRBV29-1 and TRBJ1-2; D is possibly TRBD1 (5 bases). The CDR3 spans 13 residues. The germline V gene has CDR1 SQVTM and CDR2 ANQGSEA. V was clipped by 0 bases and J by 3 bases, with 8 bases between them. CDR3 bases: TGCAGCGTTGAAGAGCAGGGATACTATGGCTACACCTTC. It specifies CSVEEQGYYGYTF.

J is TRBJ2-5 and V is TRBV10-3; D perhaps matches TRBD2 (6 bases). The germline gives CDR1 ENHRY, CDR2 SYGVKD. V was shortened by 8 bases and J by 3 bases, with 16 bases between the two germline ends. The CDR3 runs 14 residues. The CDR3 sequence is CAIRADSGKETQYF. The CDR3 bases are TGTGCCATCCGTGCCGATAGCGGCAAAGAGACCCAGTACTTC.

This chain connects TRBV25-1 to TRBJ2-7; a weak D match, TRBD2 (7 bases). Trimming pared 6 bases from V and 4 bases from J, leaving 10 bases between. CDR1 MGHDK and CDR2 SYGVNS come from the germline V gene. This CDR3 is built from 12 residues. DNA for the CDR3: TGTGCCAGCAGGGGGGGGCGGTACGAGCAGTACTTC. It is translated as CASRGGRYEQYF.

This clone has only one observation. The chain combines TRBV29-1 with TRBJ2-3; D perhaps matches TRBD1 (6 bases). Per the germline V gene, CDR1 is SQVTM and CDR2 is ANQGSEA. V lost 4 bases and J 3 bases, leaving 8 bases between the germline ends. The CDR3 runs 12 residues. CDR3 sequence reads: CSVVRGTDTQYF. The CDR3 bases are TGCAGCGTTGTCAGGGGAACAGATACGCAGTATTTT.

The rearrangement links TRBV19 to TRBJ1-1; D is ambiguous. Trimming stripped 3 bases from V and 4 bases from J, with 12 bases between. Germline V CDR1 and CDR2: LNHDA, SQIVND (reference sequence). The CDR3 loop spans 14 amino acids. CDR3: CASSMWEGFTEAFF. The CDR3 coding sequence is TGTGCCAGTAGTATGTGGGAGGGATTCACTGAAGCTTTCTTT.

This chain connects TRBV12-3 or TRBV12-4 to TRBJ2-1; D remains ambiguous. The ends were cut back, 6 bases at V and 4 bases at J, with 7 bases in the middle. The CDR3 spans 12 residues. The CDR3, as DNA: TGTGCCAGCAGCTACTTATACAATGAGCAGTTCTTC. Encoded protein: CASSYLYNEQFF.